The T cell receptor beta chain under discussion was sequenced for a study of T cells in Graves' hyperthyroidism and ophthalmopathy. Study as a whole: Peripheral blood was drawn at first diagnosis, prior to all treatment.

Broader study findings: Most thyroid clonotypes that were expanded above 0.001 also turned up in blood.

There were TCR beta CDR3 regions amplified from RNA transcripts. First-round RT-PCR with HTBI primers amplified the TCR CDR3 region. Using its own MiXCR run on the multiplex PCR reads, TCRdb lists one record per CDR3 protein. Here the sample spans 350,000 to 400,000 distinct CDR3 sequences, approximately 15% being singletons. Those with hyperthyroidism were 18 to 65 years old, newly diagnosed, and ill for under 2 months. The diagnoses drew upon clinical symptoms, serum thyroxine and TRAb, thyroid ultrasound and orbital computed tomography. At least ten counts were recorded for this clonotype. Antigen: not known. The CDR3 length is 16 residues. Between the trimmed V and J ends, which lost 4 bases and 3 bases, there was a span of 15 bases. Germline values: CDR1 KGHDR, CDR2 SFDVKD.

This TCR was recovered from a woman aged 60-70 years with Graves' hyperthyroidism. Sequencing used blood. The J gene is TRBJ2-1, the V gene TRBV24-1, with D unresolved. In nucleotides, the CDR3 is TGTGCCACCAGTGAAGCAACGAATGAGCACTACAATGAGCAGTTCTTC. This encodes CATSEATNEHYNEQFF.